One and the same sample provided the 27 T cell receptor beta chains below, sequenced in a study of T-cell reconstitution after alpha-beta-depleted transplantation in children. Construction of the TCRbeta library involved unique molecular identifiers. TCRdb independently ran MiXCR on the PCR reads; one entry per CDR3 protein. In the table there are roughly 500,000 distinct CDR3 sequences, roughly an eighth of which are singletons. The source material was PBMCs from the stem cell graft donor, sampled from the stem cell graft. The receptors stem from a human donor who donated a stem cell graft to a child with combined immunodeficiency.

This sequence joins TRBV2 and TRBJ2-1; TRBD2 aligns across 9 bases. CDR3 length equals 15 residues. The germline V gene encodes CDR1 SNHLY and CDR2 FYNNEI. The V segment lost 4 bases and the J segment 4 bases; nucleotides outside the gene matches: 5. The DNA for the CDR3 is TGTGCCAGCAGTGTGTCTAGCGGGATTTACAATGAGCAGTTCTTC. Amino acid sequence: CASSVSSGIYNEQFF.

Turning to this clonotype: A read error may produce the germline difference seen at one junction end. The rearrangement uses TRBV12-3 or TRBV12-4 and TRBJ2-5, with TRBD2 matching over 16 bases. The CDR3 extends over 17 amino acids. CDR3 in DNA: TGTGACAGCAGTGGGACTAGCGGGGGGGTGTACCAAGAGACCCAGTACTTC. Residues: CDSSGTSGGVYQETQYF.

Here the CDR3 reads CASTRSKGSTDTQYF. The CDR3 DNA reads as TGTGCCAGCACCCGATCGAAGGGTAGCACAGATACGCAGTATTTT. The chain carries TRBV4-2 and TRBJ2-3; D gene ambiguous. Germline lookup yields CDR1 LGHNA and CDR2 YNFKEQ. The ends were cut back, 7 bases at V and 0 bases at J, with 14 bases in the middle. The CDR3 spans 15 residues.

The chain couples TRBV7-3 to TRBJ1-3; TRBD1 is a possible D gene (6 bases). The CDR3 consists of 13 residues. Germline CDR1 is SGHTA and CDR2 is FQGTGA. V shed 5 bases and J shed 8 bases, with 13 bases lying between them. For the CDR3, the DNA is TGTGCCAGCAGCACCACCTCAGGGGACACCATATATTTT. Its translation is CASSTTSGDTIYF.

The chain joins TRBV20-1 to TRBJ1-2; 7 nucleotides match TRBD1. The germline V gene has CDR1 DFQATT and CDR2 SNEGSKA (reference sequence). This CDR3 has 12 amino acids. With 5 bases clipped from V and 6 bases from J, the junction kept 6 bases outside the gene matches. As DNA, the CDR3 is TGCAGTGCTCGACAGGGAAGTGATGGCTACACCTTC. It translates to CSARQGSDGYTF.

This clonotype was counted ten times or more. The chain combines TRBV5-6 with TRBJ2-1; D is undetermined. V was pared by 1 base and J by 6 bases, with 5 bases between. This CDR3 is 12 amino acids long. CDR1 and CDR2 from the germline V gene are SGHDT and YYEEEE. In nucleotides, the CDR3 is TGTGCCAGCAGCTTGATTAGCAATGAGCAGTTCTTC. It specifies CASSLISNEQFF. The variable domain in full, with the rest retrieved from reference TRBV5-6 and TRBJ2-1, is DAGVTQSPTHLIKTRGQQVTLRCSPKSGHDTVSWYQQALGQGPQFIFQYYEEEERQRGNFPDRFSGHQFPNYSSELNVNALLLGDSALYLCASSLISNEQFFGPGTRLTVL.

The table lists this clonotype with many counts. This sequence joins TRBV12-5 and TRBJ2-7; no clear D. This CDR3 is built from 11 residues. Germline CDR1 reads LGHNT; CDR2 reads FRNRAP. Trimming removed 1 base from V and 2 bases from J, with 0 bases in between. As DNA, the CDR3 is TGTGCTAGTGGTTTGGCCTACGAGCAGTACTTC. Encoded protein: CASGLAYEQYF.

This chain joins TRBV19 and TRBJ2-7, with D possibly matching TRBD1 (7 bases). Per the germline V gene, CDR1 is LNHDA and CDR2 is SQIVND (reference sequence). Trimming shortened V by 4 bases and J by 2 bases, and 18 bases separated the two germline ends. The CDR3 is 16 amino acids. DNA of the CDR3: TGTGCCAGTAGTAGGGGAGGACAGGCCCCACCCTACGAGCAGTACTTC. Protein product: CASSRGGQAPPYEQYF.

In this sample, this clonotype turned up a few times. This chain's CDR3 is CASSLAGGPRYNEQFF. CDR3 nucleotide sequence: TGTGCCAGCAGCCTAGCGGGAGGCCCCAGATACAATGAGCAGTTCTTC. The chain is built from TRBV7-3 and TRBJ2-1, with 11 bases identical to TRBD2. CDR1 and CDR2 from the germline V gene are SGHTA and FQGTGA. The CDR3 has 16 amino acids. Trimming cost V 5 bases and J 4 bases; bases outside gene matches: 7. Looking up the rest from reference TRBV7-3 and TRBJ2-1 gives the full variable domain: GAGVSQTPSNKVTEKGKYVELRCDPISGHTALYWYRQSLGQGPEFLIYFQGTGAADDSGLPNDRFFAVRPEGSVSTLKIQRTERGDSAVYLCASSLAGGPRYNEQFFGPGTRLTVL.

This clonotype was detected only a few times. The genes are TRBV10-3 and TRBJ2-5; perhaps TRBD2 as D (6 bases). This CDR3 has 17 amino acids. The V end lost 4 bases, the J end lost 4 bases, and 22 bases lay between the germline ends. Germline V gene sequence: CDR1 ENHRY, CDR2 SYGVKD. CDR3 sequence reads: CAISGGGGVPPGETQYF. DNA of the CDR3: TGTGCCATCAGTGGGGGTGGCGGGGTCCCGCCGGGAGAGACCCAGTACTTC.

This clonotype was detected many times. The V and J genes are TRBV12-3 or TRBV12-4 and TRBJ1-1, with a possible D match to TRBD1 (6 bases). The ends were cut back, 6 bases at V and 8 bases at J, with 16 bases in the middle. The CDR3 has 13 residues. DNA of the CDR3: TGTGCCAGCAGCCTCTACAGGGCCCCGGAAGCTTTCTTT. Translation gives CASSLYRAPEAFF.

In this sample, this clonotype turned up many times. The rearrangement uses TRBV6-5 and TRBJ1-5, with a tentative D call TRBD1 (5 bases). Trimming shortened V by 3 bases and J by 1 base, and 13 bases separated the two germline ends. Germline V CDR1 and CDR2: MNHEY, SVGAGI. The CDR3 is 16 amino acids. The CDR3 sequence is CASSYGVQGSNQPQHF. CDR3 nucleotides: TGTGCCAGCAGTTATGGAGTGCAGGGAAGCAATCAGCCCCAGCATTTT.

J is TRBJ2-5 and V is TRBV12-3 or TRBV12-4; 12 nucleotides agree with TRBD2. V was clipped by 2 bases and J by 5 bases; unmatched bases: 3. This CDR3 is built from 15 residues. CDR3 DNA sequence: TGTGCCAGCAGTTTACTAGCGGGAGGGCGGGAGACCCAGTACTTC. This encodes CASSLLAGGRETQYF.

The chain couples TRBV28 to TRBJ2-7; possible D gene TRBD1, 5 bases. This CDR3 has 16 residues. CDR1 is MDHEN and CDR2 is SYDVKM in the germline V gene. V was clipped by 5 bases and J by 6 bases, with 23 bases between them. The CDR3 region is CASSLHQAGLEVEQYF. DNA for the CDR3: TGTGCCAGCAGTCTCCACCAGGCAGGGCTCGAGGTCGAGCAGTACTTC.

This clonotype occurred a few times. The chain links TRBV4-1 to TRBJ2-2; D possibly corresponds to TRBD2 (5 bases). This CDR3 has 16 residues. V dropped 0 bases and J dropped 0 bases, with 8 bases sitting between them. CDR1 is MGHRA and CDR2 is YSYEKL in the germline V gene. DNA of the CDR3: TGCGCCAGCAGCCAAGATCCGCGGGCGAACACCGGGGAGCTGTTTTTT. It specifies CASSQDPRANTGELFF.

This chain joins TRBV4-2 and TRBJ2-4, with TRBD2 identical over 7 bases. This CDR3 is 15 amino acids long. V gave up 0 bases and J gave up 9 bases; unmatched junction bases: 8. Germline CDR1 is LGHNA and CDR2 is YNFKEQ. DNA for the CDR3: TGTGCCAGCAGCCAAGAAAGGCTAGCGGTGGGCATTCAGTACTTC. Amino acid sequence: CASSQERLAVGIQYF.

The V call is TRBV20-1, the J call TRBJ2-2; weak D call: TRBD2 (6 bases). CDR1 is DFQATT, CDR2 SNEGSKA, per germline (reference sequence). V lost 0 bases to trimming and J lost 2 bases, with 13 bases between them. The CDR3 has 16 residues. The CDR3 spells CSARDPRDSNTGELFF. The DNA of the CDR3 is TGCAGTGCTAGAGATCCCCGGGACTCTAACACCGGGGAGCTGTTTTTT.

This clonotype was seen many times. The chain couples TRBV9 to TRBJ2-7; possible D gene TRBD1, 5 bases. Trimming removed 0 bases from V and 2 bases from J, with 9 bases in between. The germline CDR1 and CDR2 sequences are SGDLS and YYNGEE. The CDR3 runs 14 residues. The CDR3 coding sequence is TGTGCCAGCAGCGTAGATGGCAGGGCCTACGAGCAGTACTTC. This encodes CASSVDGRAYEQYF.

This clonotype showed up just a few times. The chain recombines TRBV5-1 with TRBJ2-3; the D is unclear. In germline, CDR1 is SGHRS, CDR2 YFSETQ. Trimming cost V 0 bases and J 2 bases, with 7 bases left between them. The CDR3 has 14 amino acids. CDR3 nucleotides: TGCGCCAGCAGCTTGGCCAGGAACACAGATACGCAGTATTTT. It translates to CASSLARNTDTQYF. Based on the CDR3 plus reference TRBV5-1 and TRBJ2-3, the full variable domain is KAGVTQTPRYLIKTRGQQVTLSCSPISGHRSVSWYQQTPGQGLQFLFEYFSETQRNKGNFPGRFSGRQFSNSRSEMNVSTLELGDSALYLCASSLARNTDTQYFGPGTRLTVL.

This clonotype was seen ten or more times. V is TRBV4-3 and J is TRBJ2-1; D is perhaps TRBD2 (6 bases). Per the germline V gene, CDR1 is LGHNA and CDR2 is YSLEER. The V and J ends lost 2 bases and 12 bases respectively, with 20 bases between them. This CDR3 is 15 amino acids long. CDR3 sequence: CASSQTTNGWGGQFF. The CDR3 nucleotides are TGCGCCAGCAGCCAAACTACGAACGGGTGGGGAGGGCAGTTCTTC.

This clonotype was seen many times. The chain links TRBV24-1 to TRBJ2-1; 8 nucleotides match TRBD2. The CDR3 spans 16 residues. Germline CDR1 is KGHDR and CDR2 is SFDVKD. V was clipped by 5 bases and J by 6 bases; unmatched bases: 11. The CDR3 is CATSAAGTREGNEQFF. In nucleotides, the CDR3 is TGTGCCACCAGTGCGGCGGGGACTAGAGAGGGCAATGAGCAGTTCTTC.

V gene TRBV6-1 combines with J gene TRBJ2-1; tentative D call: TRBD1 (6 bases). The V end was cut by 2 bases, the J end by 8 bases, with 13 bases between. The CDR3 contains 14 residues. In germline, CDR1 is MNHNS, CDR2 SASEGT. Here the CDR3 DNA reads TGTGCCAGCAGTGAATCCAACAGGGCTGATGAGCAGTTCTTC. Translation gives CASSESNRADEQFF.

This clonotype came up a few times. The chain uses TRBV20-1 and TRBJ1-6; the match to TRBD1 covers 8 bases. Trimming cost V 0 bases and J 11 bases; bases outside gene matches: 15. CDR1 and CDR2 from the germline V gene are DFQATT and SNEGSKA (reference sequence). This CDR3 is 17 amino acids long. Here the CDR3 DNA reads TGCAGTGCTAGAGATCTCCAGGCAGGGGGCGACCTTGCACCCCTCCACTTT. Translation: CSARDLQAGGDLAPLHF.

Only a few counts were recorded for this clonotype. This chain links TRBV5-1 with TRBJ2-5; 7 nucleotides align to TRBD1. Per germline, CDR1 SGHRS and CDR2 YFSETQ. The CDR3 loop spans 14 amino acids. With V trimmed by 2 bases and J by 6 bases, 7 bases remained unmatched. CDR3 nucleotides: TGCGCCAGCAGCTTTGAAGGGGGCGCGAAGACCCAGTACTTC. As protein: CASSFEGGAKTQYF.

The V and J genes are TRBV27 and TRBJ1-1, with D tentatively TRBD1 (5 bases). V dropped 7 bases and J dropped 0 bases, with 15 bases sitting between them. The length of the CDR3 is 15 residues. Germline V gene lookup returns CDR1 MNHEY and CDR2 SMNVEV (reference sequence). The chain's CDR3 is CASTPGHPMNTEAFF. The DNA of the CDR3 is TGTGCCAGCACCCCAGGACACCCGATGAACACTGAAGCTTTCTTT.

This clonotype was observed at least ten times. V gene TRBV20-1 combines with J gene TRBJ1-1; 8 bases fit TRBD1. The length of the CDR3 is 15 residues. The germline V gene encodes CDR1 DFQATT and CDR2 SNEGSKA (reference sequence). V lost 1 base and J lost 1; bases outside the gene matches: 5. In DNA form, the CDR3 reads TGCAGTGCTAGAGGACAGGGGAGGGCGAACACTGAAGCTTTCTTT. This encodes CSARGQGRANTEAFF.

The chain combines TRBV7-6 with TRBJ1-4; possible D gene TRBD1, 5 bases. The V end was cut by 5 bases, the J end by 8 bases, with 12 bases between. The germline gives CDR1 SGHVS, CDR2 FNYEAQ. The CDR3 spans 13 residues. The CDR3 spells CASSPREGEKLFF. The CDR3 DNA reads TGTGCCAGCAGCCCCCGCGAGGGGGAAAAACTGTTTTTT.